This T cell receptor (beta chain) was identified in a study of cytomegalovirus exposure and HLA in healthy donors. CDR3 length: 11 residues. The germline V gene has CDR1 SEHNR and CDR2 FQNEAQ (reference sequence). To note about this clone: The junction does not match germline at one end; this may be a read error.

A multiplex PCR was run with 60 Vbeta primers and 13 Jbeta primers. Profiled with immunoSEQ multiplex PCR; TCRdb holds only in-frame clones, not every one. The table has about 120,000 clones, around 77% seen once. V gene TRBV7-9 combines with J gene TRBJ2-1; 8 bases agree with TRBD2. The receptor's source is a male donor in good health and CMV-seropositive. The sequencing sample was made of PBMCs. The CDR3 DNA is TGTTCCAGCAGCCCAGCGGGGGTTCAGTTCTTC. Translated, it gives CSSSPAGVQFF.